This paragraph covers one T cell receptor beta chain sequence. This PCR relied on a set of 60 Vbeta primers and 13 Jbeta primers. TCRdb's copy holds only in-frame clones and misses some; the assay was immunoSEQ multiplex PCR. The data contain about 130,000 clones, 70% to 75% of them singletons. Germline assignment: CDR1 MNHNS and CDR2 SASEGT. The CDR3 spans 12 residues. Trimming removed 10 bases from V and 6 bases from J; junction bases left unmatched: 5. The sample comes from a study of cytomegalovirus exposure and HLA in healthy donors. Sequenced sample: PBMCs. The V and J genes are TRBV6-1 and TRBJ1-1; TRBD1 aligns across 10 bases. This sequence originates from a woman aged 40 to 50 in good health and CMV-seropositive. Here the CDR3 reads CATDRGRAEAFF. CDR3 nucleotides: TGTGCCACCGACAGGGGGCGAGCTGAAGCTTTCTTT.